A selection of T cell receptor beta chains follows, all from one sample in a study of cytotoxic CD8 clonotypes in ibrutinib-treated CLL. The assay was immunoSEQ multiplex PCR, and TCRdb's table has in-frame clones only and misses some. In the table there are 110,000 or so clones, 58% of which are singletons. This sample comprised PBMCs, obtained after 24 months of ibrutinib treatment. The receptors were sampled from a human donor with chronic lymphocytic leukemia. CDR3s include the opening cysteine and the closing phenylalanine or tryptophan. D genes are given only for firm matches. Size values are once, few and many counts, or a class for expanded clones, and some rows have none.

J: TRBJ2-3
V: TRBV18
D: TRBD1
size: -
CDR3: CASSLQSTGLGTDTQYF
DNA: TGTGCCAGCTCACTACAGTCGACAGGGTTAGGCACAGATACGCAGTATTTT

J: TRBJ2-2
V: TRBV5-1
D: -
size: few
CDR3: CASSLTSTAFTGELFF
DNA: TGCGCCAGCAGCTTGACCTCTACAGCCTTCACCGGGGAGCTGTTTTTT

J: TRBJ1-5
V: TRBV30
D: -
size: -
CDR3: CACGSEGNQPQHF
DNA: TGTGCCTGCGGGTCGGAAGGCAATCAGCCCCAGCATTTT

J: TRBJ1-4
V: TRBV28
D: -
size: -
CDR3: CASSSQTRGTNEKLFF
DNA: TGTGCCAGCAGTTCCCAGACCCGGGGAACTAATGAAAAACTGTTTTTT

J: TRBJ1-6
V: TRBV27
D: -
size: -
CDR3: CASRADNVGSSPLHF
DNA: TGTGCCAGCAGGGCCGACAACGTCGGAAGTTCACCCCTCCACTTT

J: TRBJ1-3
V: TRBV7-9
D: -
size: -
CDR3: CASSPDSTSGNTIYF
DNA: TGTGCCAGCAGCCCGGACAGCACCTCTGGAAACACCATATATTTT

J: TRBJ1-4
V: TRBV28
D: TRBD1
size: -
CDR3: CASSSVRTGGFAGNEKLFF
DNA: TGTGCCAGCAGTTCGGTCCGGACAGGGGGCTTCGCAGGGAATGAAAAACTGTTTTTT

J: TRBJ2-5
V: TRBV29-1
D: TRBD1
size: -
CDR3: CSVESGTGLETQYF
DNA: TGCAGCGTTGAATCGGGGACAGGCTTAGAGACCCAGTACTTC

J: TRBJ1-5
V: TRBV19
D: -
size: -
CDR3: CASSMGLGGNQPQHF
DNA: TGTGCCAGTAGTATGGGCCTTGGAGGCAATCAGCCCCAGCATTTT

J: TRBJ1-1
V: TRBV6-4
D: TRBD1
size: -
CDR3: CASSILQGMAEAFF
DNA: TGTGCCAGCAGTATACTACAGGGGATGGCTGAAGCTTTCTTT

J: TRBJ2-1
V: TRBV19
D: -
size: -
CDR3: CASSILGGGYNEQFF
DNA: TGTGCCAGTAGTATTTTGGGGGGCGGCTACAATGAGCAGTTCTTC